The T cell receptor (beta chain) described here comes from a study of human T cells and chemical hapten exposure. In its sample, this clonotype was seen a few times. The germline V and J ends were trimmed by 0 bases and 0 bases, with 12 bases remaining between them. The length of the CDR3 is 18 residues. Per germline, CDR1 MNHEY and CDR2 SVGAGI. Time point meaning: patch test 2, 6 weeks after DPC sensitization. As for treatment: therapeutic diphenylcyclopropenone sensitization with weekly scalp DPC. Researchers sampled blood before each patch test went on. TCRdb re-called the RACE reads through MiXCR, storing one row per CDR3 protein. The sample consists of some 81,000 distinct CDR3 sequences, 11% of them appearing once.

The sample here was whole blood, taken in connection with sensitization to the hapten diphenylcyclopropenone (DPC). V is TRBV6-5 and J is TRBJ2-6, with D perhaps TRBD1 (6 bases). This clonotype was obtained from a man aged 18 to 35 with alopecia areata. Some clones in this sample may be carry-over from other donors' samples. The CDR3 region has the DNA TGTGCCAGCAGTTACTCGAGGACAGCTACCTCTGGGGCCAACGTCCTGACTTTC. This encodes CASSYSRTATSGANVLTF.